The source of this TCR beta chain is a study of identical twins. TCRdb itself ran the 5' RACE reads through MiXCR, one entry per CDR3 protein. The data contain 1.5 million to 2 million distinct CDR3 sequences, about 31% of them singletons. General observations from the study: Excess low generation probability was seen in twin-shared out-of-frame alpha sequences. Out-of-frame sharing of TCR alpha in monozygotic twins was underestimated by models.

On this clonotype itself: Antigen: not known.

Trimming shortened V by 2 bases and J by 2 bases, and 11 bases separated the two germline ends. There are 15 residues in the CDR3. Germline-derived CDR1 and CDR2 are LGHDT and YNNKEL (reference sequence). The TCR sequence derives from a newborn girl in good health. The chain has TRBV3-1 and TRBJ2-3, with D possibly being TRBD1 (6 bases). The sequencing sample was made of cord blood. As DNA, the CDR3 is TGTGCCAGCAGCCAATTTGGGGGCCTCACAGATACGCAGTATTTT. Its protein is CASSQFGGLTDTQYF.